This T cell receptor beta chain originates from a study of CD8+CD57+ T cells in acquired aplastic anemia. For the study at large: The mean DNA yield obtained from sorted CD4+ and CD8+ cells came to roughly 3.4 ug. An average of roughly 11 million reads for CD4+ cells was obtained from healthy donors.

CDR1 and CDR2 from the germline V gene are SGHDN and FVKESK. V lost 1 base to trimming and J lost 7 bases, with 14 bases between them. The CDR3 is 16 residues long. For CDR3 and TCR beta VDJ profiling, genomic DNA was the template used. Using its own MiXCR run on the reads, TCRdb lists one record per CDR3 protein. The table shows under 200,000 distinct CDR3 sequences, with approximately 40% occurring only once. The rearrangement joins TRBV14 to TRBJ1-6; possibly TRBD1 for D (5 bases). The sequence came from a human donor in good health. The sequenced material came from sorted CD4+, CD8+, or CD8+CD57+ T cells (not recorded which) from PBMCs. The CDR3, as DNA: TGTGCCAGCAGCCAAGTCCCTCCAGGGTCGAATTCACCCCTCCACTTT. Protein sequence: CASSQVPPGSNSPLHF.